This T cell receptor (beta chain) is drawn from a study of T cells in Graves' hyperthyroidism and ophthalmopathy. The overall study: Peripheral blood was obtained at initial diagnosis, preceding any treatment.

There were TCR beta CDR3 regions amplified from RNA transcripts. RT-PCR in the first round (using the HTBI primer set) targeted the TCR CDR3. MiXCR, run by TCRdb on the multiplex PCR reads, gives a single entry per CDR3 protein. The sample consists of under 350,000 distinct CDR3 sequences, 17% of them appearing once. Ophthalmopathy patients had moderate-to-severe active disease, CAS ≥3, NOSPECS ≥4, and disease duration under 3 months. Each 10 ml fresh peripheral blood draw supplied the PBMCs. Remarks on this clonotype: Its specificity is not known.

Germline CDR1 reads DFQATT; CDR2 reads SNEGSKA (reference sequence). The CDR3 has 12 amino acids. Germline trimming cut 7 bases from V and 4 bases from J; bases unmatched to any gene: 5. Points from the study as a whole: Most expanded thyroid clonotypes above 0.001 recurred in blood.

This sequence was found in a woman aged 55-70 years with Graves' ophthalmopathy. The sequenced material came from blood. This chain uses TRBV20-1 with TRBJ2-7, with 9 bases fitting TRBD1. The CDR3, as DNA: TGCAGTGTCCTGGACAGGGGTTACGAGCAGTACTTC. This codes for CSVLDRGYEQYF.